This is a list of T cell receptor beta chains from one sample in a study of lymphopenia after photon versus proton radiotherapy. TCRdb's table, derived via immunoSEQ multiplex PCR, lists solely in-frame clones and lacks some. This table has roughly 49,000 clones, around 90% appearing once. The sample here was peripheral blood, taken from a patient treated with photon-based radiotherapy. The receptors were gathered from a woman between 40 and 55 years old with cholangiocarcinoma. Each CDR3 is given with its conserved first and last residue. D genes are given only for firm matches. Expanded clones are given a class, and other clones once, few, many or no size at all.

J gene: TRBJ2-7; clone size: .; V gene: TRBV6-6; D gene: TRBD1; CDR3 protein: CASQIRDRQNYEQYF; CDR3 DNA: TGTGCCAGCCAAATTCGGGACAGGCAAAACTACGAGCAGTACTTC
J gene: TRBJ2-1; clone size: once; V gene: TRBV28; D gene: TRBD1; CDR3 protein: CASSLGGRGNEQFF; CDR3 DNA: TGTGCCAGCAGTTTAGGTGGCAGGGGGAATGAGCAGTTCTTC
J gene: TRBJ2-1; clone size: .; V gene: TRBV15; D gene: .; CDR3 protein: CATSLLSSYNEQFF; CDR3 DNA: TGTGCCACCAGTCTACTTAGCTCCTACAATGAGCAGTTCTTC
J gene: TRBJ1-2; clone size: .; V gene: TRBV2; D gene: .; CDR3 protein: CASRGGGYGYTF; CDR3 DNA: TGTGCCAGCAGGGGGGGCGGCTATGGCTACACCTTC
J gene: TRBJ2-3; clone size: .; V gene: TRBV28; D gene: .; CDR3 protein: CASSPPVGGAGYF; CDR3 DNA: TGTGCCAGCAGTCCACCGGTAGGCGGGGCTGGGTATTTT
J gene: TRBJ1-1; clone size: .; V gene: TRBV10-3; D gene: .; CDR3 protein: CAISSGRDTEAFF; CDR3 DNA: TGTGCCATCAGTTCAGGGAGGGACACTGAAGCTTTCTTT
J gene: TRBJ2-5; clone size: .; V gene: TRBV5-1; D gene: .; CDR3 protein: CASSLSGPQETQYF; CDR3 DNA: TGCGCCAGCAGCTTGTCGGGACCGCAAGAGACCCAGTACTTC
J gene: TRBJ2-3; clone size: .; V gene: TRBV9; D gene: .; CDR3 protein: CASSPVGGGTDTQYF; CDR3 DNA: TGTGCCAGCAGCCCCGTGGGGGGCGGCACAGATACGCAGTATTTT
J gene: TRBJ2-6; clone size: .; V gene: TRBV5-6; D gene: TRBD1; CDR3 protein: CASSLKTRDRNSGANVLTF; CDR3 DNA: TGTGCCAGCAGCTTAAAAACCCGGGACAGGAACTCTGGGGCCAACGTCCTGACTTTC
J gene: TRBJ1-2; clone size: .; V gene: TRBV19; D gene: .; CDR3 protein: CASSIRDNYGYTF; CDR3 DNA: TGTGCCAGTAGTATCCGGGATAACTATGGCTACACCTTC
J gene: TRBJ1-2; clone size: .; V gene: TRBV30; D gene: TRBD1; CDR3 protein: CAWSRGTGEGYTF; CDR3 DNA: TGTGCCTGGAGCCGAGGGACAGGGGAAGGCTACACCTTC
J gene: TRBJ2-3; clone size: once; V gene: TRBV7-2; D gene: TRBD2; CDR3 protein: CASSFIAGSTDTQYF; CDR3 DNA: TGTGCCAGCAGCTTCATAGCGGGATCCACAGATACGCAGTATTTT
J gene: TRBJ1-1; clone size: .; V gene: TRBV11-2; D gene: TRBD1; CDR3 protein: CASITGSRDRSNTEAFF; CDR3 DNA: TGTGCCAGCATCACAGGGAGCCGGGACAGATCGAACACTGAAGCTTTCTTT
J gene: TRBJ2-7; clone size: .; V gene: TRBV6-5; D gene: TRBD2; CDR3 protein: CASSSPSGNSYEQYF; CDR3 DNA: TGTGCCAGCAGTAGCCCTAGCGGTAATTCCTACGAGCAGTACTTC
J gene: TRBJ2-1; clone size: .; V gene: TRBV4-1; D gene: .; CDR3 protein: CASSQGTVGPSDEQFF; CDR3 DNA: TGCGCCAGCAGCCAAGGTACGGTAGGGCCCAGTGATGAGCAGTTCTTC
J gene: TRBJ1-1; clone size: .; V gene: TRBV6-5; D gene: TRBD1; CDR3 protein: CASRPGTGVTEAFF; CDR3 DNA: TGTGCCAGCAGACCCGGGACAGGGGTCACTGAAGCTTTCTTT
J gene: TRBJ1-6; clone size: .; V gene: TRBV7-8; D gene: .; CDR3 protein: CASSPRDMGGFSYNSPLHF; CDR3 DNA: TGTGCCAGCAGCCCACGGGATATGGGCGGGTTCTCCTATAATTCACCCCTCCACTTT
J gene: TRBJ2-5; clone size: .; V gene: TRBV19; D gene: .; CDR3 protein: CASSVLGGQETQYF; CDR3 DNA: TGTGCCAGTAGTGTACTAGGGGGGCAAGAGACCCAGTACTTC
J gene: TRBJ2-3; clone size: once; V gene: TRBV4-1; D gene: TRBD2; CDR3 protein: CASSHEGLAGASSTDTQYF; CDR3 DNA: TGCGCCAGCAGCCACGAAGGACTAGCGGGAGCTTCTAGCACAGATACGCAGTATTTT
J gene: TRBJ2-2; clone size: .; V gene: TRBV11-2; D gene: .; CDR3 protein: CASSLRRGNTGELFF; CDR3 DNA: TGTGCCAGCAGCTTACGGCGGGGGAACACCGGGGAGCTGTTTTTT
J gene: TRBJ1-2; clone size: .; V gene: TRBV25-1; D gene: .; CDR3 protein: CASAPTGANYGYTF; CDR3 DNA: TGTGCCAGTGCTCCGACAGGCGCTAACTATGGCTACACCTTC
J gene: TRBJ1-1; clone size: .; V gene: TRBV19; D gene: .; CDR3 protein: CASSISAHTNTEAFF; CDR3 DNA: TGTGCCAGTAGTATATCAGCACATACAAACACTGAAGCTTTCTTT
J gene: TRBJ1-1; clone size: few; V gene: TRBV9; D gene: .; CDR3 protein: CASSETPGGDTEAFF; CDR3 DNA: TGTGCCAGCAGCGAGACGCCCGGGGGTGACACTGAAGCTTTCTTT
J gene: TRBJ2-7; clone size: .; V gene: TRBV5-1; D gene: TRBD1; CDR3 protein: CASSPGQTYEQYF; CDR3 DNA: TGCGCCAGCAGCCCGGGACAGACCTACGAGCAGTACTTC
J gene: TRBJ1-2; clone size: .; V gene: TRBV5-1; D gene: TRBD1; CDR3 protein: CASSEDRLGYTF; CDR3 DNA: TGCGCCAGCAGCGAGGACAGGTTGGGCTACACCTTC
J gene: TRBJ2-1; clone size: .; V gene: TRBV9; D gene: TRBD1; CDR3 protein: CASSGSGQGSSYNEQFF; CDR3 DNA: TGTGCCAGCAGCGGATCCGGACAGGGTAGCTCCTACAATGAGCAGTTCTTC
J gene: TRBJ2-7; clone size: .; V gene: TRBV9; D gene: .; CDR3 protein: CASSTAWTPDYEQYF; CDR3 DNA: TGTGCCAGCAGCACCGCCTGGACCCCAGACTACGAGCAGTACTTC
J gene: TRBJ2-3; clone size: .; V gene: TRBV18; D gene: .; CDR3 protein: CASSPPSVSDTQYF; CDR3 DNA: TGTGCCAGCTCACCCCCGTCAGTTTCAGATACGCAGTATTTT
J gene: TRBJ1-6; clone size: .; V gene: TRBV28; D gene: TRBD1; CDR3 protein: CASSPPGQGSSPLHF; CDR3 DNA: TGTGCCAGCAGCCCACCGGGACAGGGAAGTTCACCCCTCCACTTT
J gene: TRBJ2-7; clone size: once; V gene: TRBV2; D gene: .; CDR3 protein: CASSQLAGGYEQYF; CDR3 DNA: TGTGCCAGCAGTCAACTAGCTGGGGGCTACGAGCAGTACTTC
J gene: TRBJ2-7; clone size: once; V gene: TRBV10-3; D gene: TRBD2; CDR3 protein: CAIRGRLAGRVGEQYF; CDR3 DNA: TGTGCCATCAGGGGTCGGCTAGCGGGACGCGTGGGCGAGCAGTACTTC
J gene: TRBJ1-5; clone size: .; V gene: TRBV9; D gene: .; CDR3 protein: CASSLRGLDQPQHF; CDR3 DNA: TGTGCCAGCAGCCTCAGGGGACTCGATCAGCCCCAGCATTTT
J gene: TRBJ1-2; clone size: .; V gene: TRBV30; D gene: .; CDR3 protein: CAWSVSNYGYTF; CDR3 DNA: TGTGCCTGGAGTGTAAGCAACTATGGCTACACCTTC
J gene: TRBJ2-7; clone size: .; V gene: TRBV2; D gene: TRBD1; CDR3 protein: CASSSPGTGDYEQYF; CDR3 DNA: TGTGCCAGCAGTTCTCCAGGGACAGGGGACTACGAGCAGTACTTC
J gene: TRBJ2-3; clone size: .; V gene: TRBV5-1; D gene: TRBD1; CDR3 protein: CASRTTGSTDTQYF; CDR3 DNA: TGCGCCAGCAGAACGACAGGGAGCACAGATACGCAGTATTTT
J gene: TRBJ1-2; clone size: .; V gene: TRBV28; D gene: .; CDR3 protein: CASRAGTFLGEGYTF; CDR3 DNA: TGTGCCAGCAGGGCCGGGACATTTCTAGGAGAGGGCTACACCTTC
J gene: TRBJ2-2; clone size: .; V gene: TRBV2; D gene: .; CDR3 protein: CASSVTEDTGELFF; CDR3 DNA: TGTGCCAGCAGTGTGACAGAGGACACCGGGGAGCTGTTTTTT
J gene: TRBJ2-3; clone size: .; V gene: TRBV5-1; D gene: .; CDR3 protein: CASSSGQTGGMDTQYF; CDR3 DNA: TGCGCCAGCAGCTCCGGACAAACCGGAGGTATGGATACGCAGTATTTT
J gene: TRBJ1-2; clone size: .; V gene: TRBV9; D gene: TRBD1; CDR3 protein: CASSVDDRDHYGYTF; CDR3 DNA: TGTGCCAGCAGCGTAGACGACAGGGATCACTATGGCTACACCTTC